This T cell receptor beta chain is drawn from a study of blood T cell repertoires in COVID-19. Study details: Donors in the United States, Italy and Spain gave samples during acute or convalescent COVID-19. Sources were T cells, B-cell-depleted T cells, or PBMCs; the material itself was cDNA or gDNA.

In the original analysis: Using reference gene primer amplification, nucleated cell counts were estimated. The method was immunoSEQ multiplex PCR; TCRdb's version includes in-frame clones alone and lacks a portion of them. V, J and clone size are those of that table, while D and trimming were read from the DNA. Of some 99,000 clones listed, around 81% are singletons. Only one count was recorded for this clone. V was cut by 6 bases and J by 7 bases, with 18 bases left in between. Germline CDR1 reads SQVTM; CDR2 reads ANQGSEA. The CDR3 runs 14 residues. This chain connects TRBV29-1 to TRBJ1-4, with D perhaps matching TRBD1 (6 bases). This receptor was obtained from a human donor in a cohort sampled during active or convalescent COVID-19. Source material: peripheral blood. The CDR3, as DNA: TGCAGCGTGACCGAACGGGGGGCGGGTGAAAAACTGTTTTTT. Translation: CSVTERGAGEKLFF.